The rows below give T cell receptor beta chains drawn from one sample of a study of T cell repertoires in cytomegalovirus infection. TCRdb fed the reads into MiXCR, producing one record per CDR3 protein. This table has approximately 320,000 distinct CDR3 sequences, over 7.5% appearing once. Material: PBMCs. The receptors derive from a human donor in good health (CMV status not recorded). Some clones in this sample may be carry-over from other donors' samples. Both conserved end residues are part of each CDR3. A D gene is named only where the DNA matches it firmly. Clone size is given for some rows only: seen once, a few or many times, or a class if the clone is expanded.

>-|TRBV2|TRBD2|TRBJ2-7
TGTGCCAGCAGCCAGCGGGAGGGCTGGGACGAGCAGTACTTC
CASSQREGWDEQYF
>many|TRBV28|TRBD1|TRBJ1-1
TGTGCCAGCGCCGGACAGGTCGGGGTGAACACTGAAGCTTTCTTT
CASAGQVGVNTEAFF
>many|TRBV7-2|TRBD2|TRBJ2-3
TGTGCCAGCAGTTTGGGACTAGCCCCGAAGTGGGATACGCAGTATTTT
CASSLGLAPKWDTQYF
>many|TRBV7-8|-|TRBJ2-1
TGTGCCAGCAGCGATAGACTATCGATGTGGGGAGCCAATGAGCAGTTCTTC
CASSDRLSMWGANEQFF
>many|TRBV12-3/TRBV12-4|-|TRBJ1-1
TGTGCCAGCAGTTCCAGAGGGCAGCGGAACACTGAAGCTTTCTTT
CASSSRGQRNTEAFF
>-|TRBV19|TRBD1|TRBJ1-5
TGTGCCAGTGAATTCCGGGACAGGAGCTATCAGGCCCAGCATTTT
CASEFRDRSYQAQHF
>few|TRBV11-2|-|TRBJ2-5
TGTGCCAGCAGCTCTCGGAAGGCTAGCGTCGAGACCCAGTACTTC
CASSSRKASVETQYF
>few|TRBV28|-|TRBJ2-7
TGTGCCAGCAGTCCGCCGAGGGTCCTTTTCCCCGAGCAGTACTTC
CASSPPRVLFPEQYF
>many|TRBV7-2|TRBD1|TRBJ2-5
TGTGCCAGCTCGACAGGGGTTATACAAGAGACCCAGTACTTC
CASSTGVIQETQYF
>few|TRBV7-6|TRBD1|TRBJ1-5
TGTGCCAGCAGCTCAGACAGGGAAGAGAGCAATCAGCCCCAGCATTTT
CASSSDREESNQPQHF
>few|TRBV29-1|-|TRBJ2-5
TGCAGCGTTGTACCCGGGGGACAAGAGACCCAGTACTTC
CSVVPGGQETQYF
>few|TRBV12-3/TRBV12-4|TRBD1|TRBJ2-5
TGTGCCAGCAGTCTTGACAGGGGGGAAAAGGAGACCCAGTACTTC
CASSLDRGEKETQYF
>few|TRBV15|-|TRBJ2-7
TGTGCCACCAGCAACTGGGAAAGCTCCTACGAGCAGTACTTC
CATSNWESSYEQYF
>-|TRBV5-6|-|TRBJ2-3
TGTGCCAGCAGCTTTGGGTACAGGGACACAGATACGCAGTATTTT
CASSFGYRDTDTQYF
>-|TRBV7-3|-|TRBJ2-4
TGTGCCAGCAGCCCGCTAGCAGACATTCAGTACTTC
CASSPLADIQYF
>many|TRBV7-2|-|TRBJ1-1
TGTGCCAGCAGCTTACACGCGCTGAACACTGAAGCTTTCTTT
CASSLHALNTEAFF
>-|TRBV6-2/TRBV6-3|-|TRBJ2-1
TGTGCCAGCAGACCGAGCGAGAGCTCCTACAATGAGCAGTTCTTC
CASRPSESSYNEQFF
>many|TRBV7-2|TRBD1|TRBJ2-5
TGTGCCAGCAGCTTCGGGACAGGGCTAGAGACCCAGTACTTC
CASSFGTGLETQYF
>many|TRBV7-2|-|TRBJ2-2
TGTGCCAGCAGCTTCGACAGGCTGGCCGGGGAGCTGTTTTTT
CASSFDRLAGELFF
>many|TRBV7-8|TRBD2|TRBJ2-1
TGTGCCAGCACCGTAGTAGCGGGACTGAGCTCCTACAATGAGCAGTTCTTC
CASTVVAGLSSYNEQFF
>few|TRBV19|TRBD2|TRBJ2-1
TGTGCCAGTAGTATAGAATCGAGGCGGGAGGGCCGGTACAATGAGCAGTTCTTC
CASSIESRREGRYNEQFF
>few|TRBV2|-|TRBJ2-6
TGTGCCAGCACCGGTTACTCTGGGGCCAACGTCCTGACTTTC
CASTGYSGANVLTF
>many|TRBV7-2|TRBD2|TRBJ2-1
TGTGCCAGCAGCCCCCTAGCGGGAGGCGCTTACAATGAGCAGTTCTTC
CASSPLAGGAYNEQFF
>few|TRBV6-1|TRBD2|TRBJ2-3
TGTGCCAGCAGTGAAGCGCTTTTAGCGGGGGGGCAAAAGTATTTT
CASSEALLAGGQKYF
>few|TRBV29-1|-|TRBJ2-1
TGCAGCGTTGAGGAGCGGAGGGGTGAGCAGTTCTTC
CSVEERRGEQFF
>-|TRBV7-2|TRBD2|TRBJ2-7
TGTGCCAGCAGGCGGGGGGGATTCTCCTACGAGCAGTACTTC
CASRRGGFSYEQYF
>-|TRBV3-1|-|TRBJ1-1
TGTGCCAGCAGCTTTTCATTGCTCATGAACACTGAAGCTTTCTTT
CASSFSLLMNTEAFF
>once|TRBV19|TRBD2|TRBJ2-7
TGTGCCAGTAGCAGAGGACTAGACGACGAGCAGTACTTC
CASSRGLDDEQYF